This TCR beta chain was recovered during a study of T-cell reconstitution after alpha-beta-depleted transplantation in children. Per the germline V gene, CDR1 is MRHNA and CDR2 is SNTAGT. The CDR3 has 22 amino acids. Trimming pared 7 bases from V and 5 bases from J, leaving 38 bases between. The TCRbeta library incorporated unique molecular identifiers. TCRdb redid the calling of the PCR reads with MiXCR, one entry per CDR3 protein. The table shows about 500,000 distinct CDR3 sequences, with approximately 30% occurring only once. This clonotype was counted only a few times. The chain recombines TRBV6-4 with TRBJ2-2, with a possible D match to TRBD2 (6 bases). Sequenced material: PBMCs from the stem cell graft donor, taken from the stem cell graft. The source of this sequence is a human donor who donated a stem cell graft to a child with aplastic anemia. CDR3 loop: CASNHGPIRDDRRERRTGELFF. CDR3 nucleotide sequence: TGTGCCAGCAACCACGGACCGATCCGGGACGATAGGCGGGAAAGAAGGACCGGGGAGCTGTTTTTT.